The following is a TCR beta chain sequence with its context. This clonotype was seen a few times. The specificity of this receptor is unknown. Base qualities are missing; no much larger clone stands one base away. Trimming at the junction amounts to 6 bases on V and 7 bases on J, and the germline ends lie 19 bases apart. The CDR3 numbers 15 residues from cysteine through phenylalanine. Kept here is only the CDR3 DNA, which spans 45 bases and is read in frame from base 1. As encoded in the germline V gene (reference sequence), CDR1 is SGHAT while CDR2 is FQDESV. These data belong to a study of T cell repertoires in cytomegalovirus infection (dated by TCRdb to between 2019 and 2020). Background for the entire study: Donor HLA type was relevant to the analysis, as public TCR beta signatures indicated carriage of CMV infection together with the matching HLA type.

What the work shows at the level of the full study, not this receptor alone: In both this cohort and an independent cohort of some 380 donors, the cumulative frequency of public TCR beta family members distinguished carriers of CMV infection plus the relevant HLA type. In the ex vivo response, HLA-C-restricted CMV-specific TCR beta clonotypes were dominant, and in two of eight donors the single most frequent clonotype came from this HLA-C-restricted group.

The data were produced on an Illumina HiSeq 1500. TCRdb reprocessed the public reads (quality trimming at Q25 with fastp, clone calling with MiXCR) and kept in-frame beta chains. CDR3 protein sequences are deduplicated, and each keeps its most common genes and DNA. Here the sample has about 310,000 distinct CDR3 sequences; 17% occur a single time. The ten largest clones take up 12% of the sample. Recombination connected TRBV11-1 to TRBJ2-1; TRBD1 is perhaps the D gene, given 6 matching bases. Sample: PBMCs. The receptor comes from a human donor in good health (CMV status not recorded). Some clones in this sample may be carry-over from other donors' samples. The base sequence is TGTGCCAGCAGATTTTCCCGGGACACTATAAATGAGCAGTTCTTC. This yields the protein CASRFSRDTINEQFF.